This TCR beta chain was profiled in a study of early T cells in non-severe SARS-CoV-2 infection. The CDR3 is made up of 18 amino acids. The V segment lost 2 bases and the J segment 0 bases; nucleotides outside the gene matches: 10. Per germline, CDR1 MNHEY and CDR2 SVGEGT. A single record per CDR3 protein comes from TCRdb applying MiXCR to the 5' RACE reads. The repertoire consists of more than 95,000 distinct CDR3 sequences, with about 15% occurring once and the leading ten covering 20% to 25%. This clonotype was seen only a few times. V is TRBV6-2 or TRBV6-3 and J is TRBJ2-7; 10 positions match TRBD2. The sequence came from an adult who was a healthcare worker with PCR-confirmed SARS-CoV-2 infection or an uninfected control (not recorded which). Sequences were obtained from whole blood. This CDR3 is CASSYPRTSGWPSYEQYF. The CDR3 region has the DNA TGTGCCAGCAGTTACCCACGGACTAGCGGCTGGCCCTCCTACGAGCAGTACTTC.